This TCR beta chain was sequenced in a study of OX40 agonist ivuxolimab in advanced cancers. Trimming pared 0 bases from V and 1 base from J, leaving 10 bases between. The CDR3 has 15 amino acids. Measured with immunoSEQ multiplex PCR; TCRdb has only the in-frame clones, and not every one. The sample yields under 40,000 clones, about three quarters seen once. This clone was detected only a few times. The material was CD4+ or CD8+ T cells sorted from blood, obtained in a trial of the OX40 agonist ivuxolimab. The receptor comes from an adult with an advanced solid tumor such as melanoma, head and neck, liver or kidney cancer. This rearrangement joins TRBV5-3 to TRBJ1-1, with D hard to call. TRBV5-3 is designated an ORF whose function remains uncertain. CDR3 in amino acids: CARSLDWRGNTEAFF. CDR3 in DNA: TGTGCCAGAAGCTTGGACTGGAGAGGGAACACTGAAGCTTTCTTT.